This T cell receptor (beta chain) emerged from a study of blood T cell repertoires in COVID-19. Across the study: Some COVID-19 samples were acute and others convalescent; all came from the United States, Italy and Spain. From T cells, B-cell-depleted T cells, or PBMCs came the material, which was cDNA or gDNA.

CDR1 is SGHAT, CDR2 FQDESV, per germline (reference sequence). The CDR3 has 15 residues. Trimming pared 1 base from V and 7 bases from J, leaving 17 bases between. Original analysis: Estimation of nucleated cell counts was performed using reference gene primer amplification. Profiled with immunoSEQ multiplex PCR; TCRdb holds only in-frame clones, not every one. The DNA was the basis for D and trimming; V, J and clone size are from that table. Here the sample spans about 63,000 clones, about 80% being singletons. This receptor was taken from a human donor in a cohort sampled during active COVID-19. The chain couples TRBV11-1 to TRBJ2-7; possibly TRBD2 for D (5 bases). Sequencing was carried out using peripheral blood. The CDR3 loop reads CASSLESGLSWEQYF. In nucleotides, the CDR3 is TGTGCCAGCAGCTTAGAATCGGGGTTATCATGGGAGCAGTACTTC.